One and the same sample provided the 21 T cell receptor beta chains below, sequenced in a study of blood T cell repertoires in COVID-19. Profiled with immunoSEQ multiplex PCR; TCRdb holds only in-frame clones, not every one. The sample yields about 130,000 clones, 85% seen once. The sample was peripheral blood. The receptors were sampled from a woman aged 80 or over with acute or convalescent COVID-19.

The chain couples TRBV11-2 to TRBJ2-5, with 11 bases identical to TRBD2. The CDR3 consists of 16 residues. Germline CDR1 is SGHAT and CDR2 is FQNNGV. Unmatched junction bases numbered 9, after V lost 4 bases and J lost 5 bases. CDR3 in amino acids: CASSSFSGGVFETQYF. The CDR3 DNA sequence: TGTGCCAGCAGCTCATTTAGCGGGGGGGTTTTCGAGACCCAGTACTTC.

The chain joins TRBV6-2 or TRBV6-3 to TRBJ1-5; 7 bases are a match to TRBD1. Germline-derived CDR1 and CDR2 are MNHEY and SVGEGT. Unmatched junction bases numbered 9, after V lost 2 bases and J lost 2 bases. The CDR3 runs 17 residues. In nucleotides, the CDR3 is TGTGCCAGCAGTTACATTTCGGGGACAGTCGGCAATCAGCCCCAGCATTTT. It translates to CASSYISGTVGNQPQHF.

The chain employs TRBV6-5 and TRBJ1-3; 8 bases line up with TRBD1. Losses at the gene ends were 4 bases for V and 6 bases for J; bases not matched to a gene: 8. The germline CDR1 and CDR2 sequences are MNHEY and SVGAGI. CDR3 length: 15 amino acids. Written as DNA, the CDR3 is TGTGCCAGCAGTTCCTTGGACAGGGTATTAAACACCATATATTTT. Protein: CASSSLDRVLNTIYF.

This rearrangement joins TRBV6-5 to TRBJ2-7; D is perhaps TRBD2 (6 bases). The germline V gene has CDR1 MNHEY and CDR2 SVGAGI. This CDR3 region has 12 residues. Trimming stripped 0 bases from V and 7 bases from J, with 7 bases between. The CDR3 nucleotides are TGTGCCAGCAGTTACTCGGAGGGGGAGCAGTACTTC. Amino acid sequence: CASSYSEGEQYF.

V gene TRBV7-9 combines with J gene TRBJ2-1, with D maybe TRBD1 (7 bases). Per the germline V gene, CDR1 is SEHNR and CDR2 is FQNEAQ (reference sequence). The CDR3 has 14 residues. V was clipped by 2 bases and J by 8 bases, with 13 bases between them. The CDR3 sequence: CASSLLGGGHEQFF. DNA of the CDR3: TGTGCCAGCAGCTTATTAGGAGGGGGCCATGAGCAGTTCTTC.

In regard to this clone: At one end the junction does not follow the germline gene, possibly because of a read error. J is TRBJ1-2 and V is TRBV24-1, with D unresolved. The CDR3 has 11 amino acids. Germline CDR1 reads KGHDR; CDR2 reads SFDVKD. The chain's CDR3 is CATSDSFRDFF. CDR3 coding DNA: TGTGCCACCAGTGATTCTTTCCGGGATTTCTTC.

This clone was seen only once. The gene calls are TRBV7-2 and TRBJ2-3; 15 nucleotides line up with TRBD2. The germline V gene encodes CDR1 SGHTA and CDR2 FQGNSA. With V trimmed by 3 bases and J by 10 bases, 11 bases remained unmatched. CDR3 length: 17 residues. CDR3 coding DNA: TGTGCCAGCAGCTTGGACCCTGGACTAGCGGGGGGGCTGTCGCAGTATTTT. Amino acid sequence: CASSLDPGLAGGLSQYF.

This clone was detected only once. CDR3 loop: CASSSGGESGVMNTEAFF. The CDR3 nucleotides read TGTGCCAGCAGCTCAGGGGGAGAGTCGGGGGTTATGAACACTGAAGCTTTCTTT. The V and J genes are TRBV9 and TRBJ1-1; 7 bases are a match to TRBD1. The ends lost 4 bases at V and 0 bases at J; junction bases unmatched: 15. Looked up from germline, CDR1 is SGDLS and CDR2 is YYNGEE. The CDR3 has 18 residues.

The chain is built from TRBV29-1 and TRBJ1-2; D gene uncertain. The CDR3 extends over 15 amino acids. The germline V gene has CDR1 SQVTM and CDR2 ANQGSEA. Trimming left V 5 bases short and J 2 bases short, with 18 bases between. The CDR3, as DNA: TGCAGCGTTCCGAGTCCCGTGACTCCAAACTATGGCTACACCTTC. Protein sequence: CSVPSPVTPNYGYTF.

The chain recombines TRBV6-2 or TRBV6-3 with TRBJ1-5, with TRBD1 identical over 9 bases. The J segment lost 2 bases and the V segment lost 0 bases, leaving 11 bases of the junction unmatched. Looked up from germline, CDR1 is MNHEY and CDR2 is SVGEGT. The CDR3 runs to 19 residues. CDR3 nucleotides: TGTGCCAGCAGTTACTCCGTCGGGACAGGGCTCGGGCGCAATCAGCCCCAGCATTTT. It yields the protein CASSYSVGTGLGRNQPQHF.

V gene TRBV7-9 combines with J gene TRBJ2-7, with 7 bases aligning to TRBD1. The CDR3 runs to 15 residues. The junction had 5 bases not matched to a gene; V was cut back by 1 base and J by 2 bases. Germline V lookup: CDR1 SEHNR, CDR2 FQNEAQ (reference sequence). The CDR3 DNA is TGTGCCAGCAGCTTAGTCAGGGGGTCGACCTACGAGCAGTACTTC. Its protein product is CASSLVRGSTYEQYF. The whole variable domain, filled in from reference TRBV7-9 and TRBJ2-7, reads DTGVSQNPRHKITKRGQNVTFRCDPISEHNRLYWYRQTLGQGPEFLTYFQNEAQLEKSRLLSDRFSAERPKGSFSTLEIQRTEQGDSAMYLCASSLVRGSTYEQYFGPGTRLTVT.

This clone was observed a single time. The CDR3 region has the DNA TGTGCCAGCAGCCAAGAGGGCTTAACAGGGTTTTCGGATACGCAGTATTTT. Translating gives CASSQEGLTGFSDTQYF. The V gene is TRBV14, the J gene TRBJ2-3; a weak D match, TRBD1 (6 bases). The CDR3 is 17 amino acids. The ends were cut back, 0 bases at V and 6 bases at J, with 19 bases in the middle. Germline CDR1 is SGHDN and CDR2 is FVKESK.

CDR3 amino acids: CASRADRTGTEAFF. The CDR3 region has the DNA TGTGCCAGCAGAGCAGACAGGACCGGCACTGAAGCTTTCTTT. This chain uses TRBV6-4 with TRBJ1-1, with D perhaps matching TRBD1 (6 bases). V lost 6 bases to trimming and J lost 4 bases, with 15 bases between them. The germline gives CDR1 MRHNA, CDR2 SNTAGT. The CDR3 sequence is 14 residues long.

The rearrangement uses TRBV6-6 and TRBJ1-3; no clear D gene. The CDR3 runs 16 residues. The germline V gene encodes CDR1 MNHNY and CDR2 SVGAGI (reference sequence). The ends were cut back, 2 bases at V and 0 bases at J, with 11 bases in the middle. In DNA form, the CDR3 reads TGTGCCAGCAGTTACCTGGAGGTCAACTCTGGAAACACCATATATTTT. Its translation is CASSYLEVNSGNTIYF.

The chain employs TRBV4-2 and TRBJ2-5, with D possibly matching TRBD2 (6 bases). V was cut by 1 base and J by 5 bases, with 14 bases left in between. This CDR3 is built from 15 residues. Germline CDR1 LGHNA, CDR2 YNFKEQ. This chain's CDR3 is CASSQGGAREETQYF. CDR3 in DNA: TGTGCCAGCAGCCAAGGCGGGGCTCGGGAGGAGACCCAGTACTTC.

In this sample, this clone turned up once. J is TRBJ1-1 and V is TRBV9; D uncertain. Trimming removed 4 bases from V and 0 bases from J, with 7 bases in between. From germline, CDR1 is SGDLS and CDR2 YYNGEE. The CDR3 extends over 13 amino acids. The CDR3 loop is CASSPQMNTEAFF. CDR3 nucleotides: TGTGCCAGCAGCCCCCAGATGAACACTGAAGCTTTCTTT.

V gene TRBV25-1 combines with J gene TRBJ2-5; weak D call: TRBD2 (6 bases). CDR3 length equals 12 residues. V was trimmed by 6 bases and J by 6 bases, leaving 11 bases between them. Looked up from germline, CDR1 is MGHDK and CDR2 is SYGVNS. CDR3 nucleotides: TGTGCCAGCAGGGAGGGTCGGCAGACCCAGTACTTC. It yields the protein CASREGRQTQYF. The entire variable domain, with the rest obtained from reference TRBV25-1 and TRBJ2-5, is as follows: EADIYQTPRYLVIGTGKKITLECSQTMGHDKMYWYQQDPGMELHLIHYSYGVNSTEKGDLSSESTVSRIRTEHFPLTLESARPSHTSQYLCASREGRQTQYFGPGTRLLVL.

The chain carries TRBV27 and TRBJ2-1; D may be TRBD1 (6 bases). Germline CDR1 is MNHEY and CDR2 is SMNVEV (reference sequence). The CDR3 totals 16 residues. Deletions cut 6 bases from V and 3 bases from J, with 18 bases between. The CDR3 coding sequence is TGTGCCAGCAGAACCTCCGGGACAAGGCTCTACAATGAGCAGTTCTTC. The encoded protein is CASRTSGTRLYNEQFF.

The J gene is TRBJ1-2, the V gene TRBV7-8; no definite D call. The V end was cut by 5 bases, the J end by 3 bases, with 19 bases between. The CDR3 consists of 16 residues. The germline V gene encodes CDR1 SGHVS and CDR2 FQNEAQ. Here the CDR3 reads CASSLVGGPVHYGYTF. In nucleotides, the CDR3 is TGTGCCAGCAGCCTAGTAGGAGGGCCGGTTCACTATGGCTACACCTTC.

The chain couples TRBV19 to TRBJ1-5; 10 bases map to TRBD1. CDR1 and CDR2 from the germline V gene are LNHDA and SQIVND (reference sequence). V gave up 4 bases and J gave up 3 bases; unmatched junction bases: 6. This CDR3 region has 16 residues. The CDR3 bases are TGTGCCAGTAGTACCGACAGGGGGCTGATCAATCAGCCCCAGCATTTT. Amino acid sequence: CASSTDRGLINQPQHF.

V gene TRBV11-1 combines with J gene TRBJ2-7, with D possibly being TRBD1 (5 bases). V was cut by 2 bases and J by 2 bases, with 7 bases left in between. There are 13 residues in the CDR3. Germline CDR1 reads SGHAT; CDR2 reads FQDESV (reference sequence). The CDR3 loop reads CASSLRGAYEQYF. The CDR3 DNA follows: TGTGCCAGCAGCTTAAGGGGCGCCTACGAGCAGTACTTC.